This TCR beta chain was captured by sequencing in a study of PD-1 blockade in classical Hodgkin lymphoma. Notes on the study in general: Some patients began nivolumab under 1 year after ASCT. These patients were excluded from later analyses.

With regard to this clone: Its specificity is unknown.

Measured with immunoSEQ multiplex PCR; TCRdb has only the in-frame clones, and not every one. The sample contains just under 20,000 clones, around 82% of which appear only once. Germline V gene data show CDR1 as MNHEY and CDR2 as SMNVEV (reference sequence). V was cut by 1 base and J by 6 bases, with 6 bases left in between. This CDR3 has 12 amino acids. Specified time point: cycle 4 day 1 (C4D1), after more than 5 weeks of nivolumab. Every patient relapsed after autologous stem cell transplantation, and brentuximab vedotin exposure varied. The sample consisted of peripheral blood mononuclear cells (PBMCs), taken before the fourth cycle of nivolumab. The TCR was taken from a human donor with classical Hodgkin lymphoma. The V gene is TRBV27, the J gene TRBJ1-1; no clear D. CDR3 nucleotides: TGTGCCAGCAGTTTATTTGGGGCTGAAGCTTTCTTT. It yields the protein CASSLFGAEAFF.